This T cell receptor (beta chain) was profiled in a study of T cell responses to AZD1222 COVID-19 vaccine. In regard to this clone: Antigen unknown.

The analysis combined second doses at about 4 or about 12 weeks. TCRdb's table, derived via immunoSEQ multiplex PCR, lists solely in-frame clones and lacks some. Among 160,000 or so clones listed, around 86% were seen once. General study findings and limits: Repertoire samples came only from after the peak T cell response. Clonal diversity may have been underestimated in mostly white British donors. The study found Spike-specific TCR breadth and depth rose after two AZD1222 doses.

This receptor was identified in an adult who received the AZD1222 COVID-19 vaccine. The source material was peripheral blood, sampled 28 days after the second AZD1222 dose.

The CDR3 DNA reads as TGTGCCAGCAGCGTAGGCCCGGGACAGGGGGACTACGAGCAGTACTTC. This encodes CASSVGPGQGDYEQYF. The rearrangement links TRBV9 to TRBJ2-7, with 11 bases aligning to TRBD1. CDR1 is SGDLS and CDR2 is YYNGEE in the germline V gene. The CDR3 is made up of 16 amino acids. V lost 0 bases and J lost 3; bases outside the gene matches: 5.